Below are 20 T cell receptor beta chains sequenced from a single sample in a study of spatial heterogeneity in lung cancer. Time point of the sample: sample taken at primary tumor resection. Unsorted whole RNA samples from tumor, nontumor lung or frozen PBMC were sequenced. MiXCR was run by TCRdb on the 5' RACE reads, yielding one entry per CDR3 protein. Among approximately 1,900 distinct CDR3 sequences listed, about 8.3% were seen once. The sequenced sample was normal lung tissue next to the tumor, obtained at surgery. The source of these receptors is a male donor with early-stage non-small cell lung cancer.

Turning to this clonotype: As an off-target read in a library built for alpha chains, this beta chain has a frequency of little significance. J is TRBJ2-5 and V is TRBV6-2 or TRBV6-3; D is ambiguous. Germline-derived CDR1 and CDR2 are MNHEY and SVGEGT. Between the trimmed V and J ends, which lost 6 bases and 1 base, there was a span of 3 bases. CDR3 length equals 11 residues. Here the CDR3 DNA reads TGTGCCAGCAGCCCCCAAGAGACCCAGTACTTC. Residues: CASSPQETQYF.

Regarding this clonotype: This may stem from a read error, because a much larger clone lies one nucleotide away. Being off target in a library aimed at alpha chains, this beta chain has a size of little meaning. The chain combines TRBV5-1 with TRBJ1-6; D might be TRBD1 (5 bases). Germline CDR1 SGHRS, CDR2 YFSETQ. This CDR3 has 17 amino acids. The chain's CDR3 is CANSLHPEAGTVSPLHF. Here the CDR3 DNA reads TGCGCCAACAGCCTCCACCCCGAGGCAGGGACCGTTTCACCCCTCCACTTT.

This clonotype ranks as medium-sized. A library prepared for alpha chains yielded this beta chain as an off-target read; its size is of little meaning. The gene calls are TRBV6-6 and TRBJ1-1; D not certain. CDR3 length equals 10 residues. Germline V gives CDR1 MNHNY, CDR2 SVGAGI (reference sequence). V was shortened by 6 bases and J by 1 base, with 0 bases between the two germline ends. The CDR3 region is CASRNTEAFF. DNA for the CDR3: TGTGCCAGCAGGAACACTGAAGCTTTCTTT.

By share, this clonotype counts as medium-sized. The size of this beta chain means little, since it is a stray read in a library made for alpha chains. This rearrangement joins TRBV10-1 to TRBJ2-7; 9 positions match TRBD1. Germline CDR1 WNHNN, CDR2 SYGVQD (reference sequence). This CDR3 contains 13 residues. Germline trimming cut 4 bases from V and 4 bases from J; bases unmatched to any gene: 2. The CDR3 sequence: CASSGDRVYEQYF. DNA for the CDR3: TGCGCCAGCAGTGGGGACAGGGTTTACGAGCAGTACTTC.

The table lists this clonotype with many counts. A library prepared for alpha chains yielded this beta chain as an off-target read; its size is of little meaning. V is TRBV3-1 and J is TRBJ2-5; TRBD1 matches 7 bases. Trimming removed 6 bases from V and 2 bases from J; junction bases left unmatched: 12. From germline, CDR1 is LGHDT and CDR2 YNNKEL (reference sequence). The CDR3 contains 16 residues. CDR3 nucleotide sequence: TGTGCCAGCAGGGCCGGGACAGCAAGTTGGCAAGAGACCCAGTACTTC. Protein: CASRAGTASWQETQYF.

Judged by abundance, this clonotype is medium-sized. This beta chain lies outside the target of a library built for alpha chains; its clone size means little. The chain couples TRBV5-1 to TRBJ1-1; D might be TRBD1 (5 bases). Germline V lookup: CDR1 SGHRS, CDR2 YFSETQ. Trimming removed 4 bases at V and 2 bases at J, with 12 bases between. The CDR3 sequence is 14 residues long. In nucleotides, the CDR3 is TGCGCCAGCAGCCCTGGGGCCGTTAACACTGAAGCTTTCTTT. Amino acids: CASSPGAVNTEAFF.

By its share, this clonotype is medium-sized. Little can be read into the size of this beta chain, an off-target read in a library designed for alpha chains. The V call is TRBV3-1, the J call TRBJ2-2; D gene unclear. V lost 3 bases and J 5 bases, leaving 10 bases between the germline ends. Looked up from germline, CDR1 is LGHDT and CDR2 is YNNKEL (reference sequence). The CDR3 has 14 amino acids. CDR3 sequence reads: CASSHRVLTGELFF. DNA for the CDR3: TGTGCCAGCAGCCATCGGGTCTTGACCGGGGAGCTGTTTTTT.

By its share, this clonotype is large. This beta chain came through as a stray read in a library set up for alpha chains, and its size says little. The chain links TRBV4-3 to TRBJ2-3, with D uncertain. The CDR3 loop spans 11 amino acids. V lost 4 bases and J lost 6, with 5 bases in between. Germline V gene data show CDR1 as LGHNA and CDR2 as YSLEER. The CDR3 region has the DNA TGCGCCAGCAGCCTAGGCGATACGCAGTATTTT. It is translated as CASSLGDTQYF.

With respect to this clonotype: This beta chain turned up in a library designed for alpha chains; as an off-target read, its abundance says little. The chain has TRBV20-1 and TRBJ2-3; 8 nucleotides match TRBD2. The V segment lost 6 bases and the J segment 6 bases; nucleotides outside the gene matches: 17. The CDR3 is 16 residues long. CDR1 and CDR2 (germline): DFQATT, SNEGSKA (reference sequence). The CDR3 DNA sequence: TGCAGTGCGATACCTCTCATAGCGGGGACCTTGGATACGCAGTATTTT. This encodes CSAIPLIAGTLDTQYF.

Relative to its sample, this clonotype is medium-sized (0.01 to 0.1%). Little can be read into the size of this beta chain, an off-target read in a library designed for alpha chains. J is TRBJ2-1 and V is TRBV20-1, with unresolved D. V gave up 6 bases and J gave up 4 bases, with 10 bases separating them. The CDR3 is 12 residues long. The V gene's germline CDR1 is DFQATT and CDR2 SNEGSKA (reference sequence). CDR3: CSAAPVYNEQFF. CDR3 coding DNA: TGCAGTGCCGCCCCCGTTTACAATGAGCAGTTCTTC.

In its sample, this clonotype ranks as medium-sized (0.01 to 0.1%). This beta chain is an unintended read in a library built for alpha chains; its size means little. The V call is TRBV6-5, the J call TRBJ1-2; TRBD1 matches 7 bases. Unmatched junction bases numbered 5, after V lost 0 bases and J lost 7 bases. CDR3 length: 14 residues. Per the germline V gene, CDR1 is MNHEY and CDR2 is SVGAGI. Here the CDR3 reads CASSYSEGASGYTF. As DNA, the CDR3 is TGTGCCAGCAGTTACTCCGAGGGGGCCAGTGGCTACACCTTC.

By sample fraction, this clonotype is medium-sized. This beta chain is off target for a library built for alpha chains, so its abundance means little. This sequence joins TRBV29-1 and TRBJ1-5; D is ambiguous. V was cut by 4 bases and J by 7 bases, with 11 bases left in between. From germline, CDR1 is SQVTM and CDR2 ANQGSEA. This CDR3 has 12 residues. The CDR3 sequence is CSVVLQGQPQHF. The CDR3 coding sequence is TGCAGCGTTGTCCTACAAGGCCAGCCCCAGCATTTT.

This clonotype is large in the sample. This beta chain turned up in a library designed for alpha chains; as an off-target read, its abundance says little. The chain couples TRBV5-1 to TRBJ1-4, with D possibly matching TRBD1 (6 bases). The germline gives CDR1 SGHRS, CDR2 YFSETQ. Trimming cost V 0 bases and J 0 bases, with 9 bases left between them. There are 16 residues in the CDR3. CDR3 loop: CASSLGTVPTNEKLFF. DNA for the CDR3: TGCGCCAGCAGCTTGGGGACAGTCCCAACTAATGAAAAACTGTTTTTT.

In its sample, this clonotype is large. This beta chain came through as a stray read in a library set up for alpha chains, and its size says little. V and J are TRBV7-2 and TRBJ2-7; TRBD2 aligns across 9 bases. The junction had 13 bases not matched to a gene; V was cut back by 7 bases and J by 6 bases. Germline V lookup: CDR1 SGHTA, CDR2 FQGNSA. This CDR3 comprises 15 residues. Here the CDR3 reads CASKLGLAGIFEQYF. CDR3 nucleotide sequence: TGTGCCAGCAAACTGGGGCTAGCGGGAATTTTCGAGCAGTACTTC. Combining the CDR3 with reference TRBV7-2 and TRBJ2-7 gives the whole variable domain GAGVSQSPSNKVTEKGKDVELRCDPISGHTALYWYRQSLGQGLEFLIYFQGNSAPDKSGLPSDRFSAERTGGSVSTLTIQRTQQEDSAVYLCASKLGLAGIFEQYFGPGTRLTVT.

This clonotype is categorized as medium-sized. This beta chain was picked up by a library intended for alpha chains and is off target, so its count carries little meaning. The rearrangement joins TRBV5-6 to TRBJ2-1, with 7 bases that match TRBD1. The CDR3 sequence is 14 residues long. Germline trimming cut 4 bases from V and 4 bases from J; bases unmatched to any gene: 5. Germline V gene sequence: CDR1 SGHDT, CDR2 YYEEEE. The CDR3 DNA is TGTGCCAGCAGCGTCGGGACAGCTTACAATGAGCAGTTCTTC. Translating gives CASSVGTAYNEQFF. Full variable domain (rest looked up from reference TRBV5-6 and TRBJ2-1): DAGVTQSPTHLIKTRGQQVTLRCSPKSGHDTVSWYQQALGQGPQFIFQYYEEEERQRGNFPDRFSGHQFPNYSSELNVNALLLGDSALYLCASSVGTAYNEQFFGPGTRLTVL.

By share, this clonotype ranks as medium-sized. This beta chain appears as a stray read in a library generated for alpha chains; its size is not informative. V and J are TRBV18 and TRBJ1-1; D unclear. Looked up from germline, CDR1 is KGHSH and CDR2 is LQKENI. Trimming removed 3 bases at V and 1 base at J, with 12 bases between. This CDR3 spans 15 amino acids. This CDR3 is CASSPRRGQNTEAFF. DNA for the CDR3: TGTGCCAGCTCACCCCGGAGAGGGCAGAACACTGAAGCTTTCTTT.

Comment on this clonotype: With the library built for alpha chains, this beta chain is off target and its frequency is not meaningful. The CDR3 spells CASSQDGQGAISNTEAFF. In nucleotides, the CDR3 is TGCGCCAGCAGCCAAGACGGGCAGGGAGCTATTTCGAACACTGAAGCTTTCTTT. The rearrangement joins TRBV4-1 to TRBJ1-1; D possibly corresponds to TRBD1 (5 bases). Germline CDR1 is MGHRA and CDR2 is YSYEKL. V gave up 0 bases and J gave up 1 base, with 18 bases separating them. The length of the CDR3 is 18 residues.

This clonotype came up many times. Being off target in a library aimed at alpha chains, this beta chain has a size of little meaning. The chain combines TRBV30 with TRBJ2-1, with D tentatively TRBD1 (6 bases). V was shortened by 1 base and J by 7 bases, with 11 bases between the two germline ends. CDR1 and CDR2 from the germline V gene are GTSNPN and SVGIG (reference sequence). CDR3 length equals 13 residues. The CDR3 region has the DNA TGTGCCTGGAGTGACAACCAGGGGAATGAGCAGTTCTTC. Residues: CAWSDNQGNEQFF.

The sample holds many counts of this clonotype. This beta chain was picked up by a library intended for alpha chains and is off target, so its count carries little meaning. J is TRBJ1-6 and V is TRBV28; D is possibly TRBD1 (6 bases). Between the trimmed V and J ends, which lost 2 bases and 8 bases, there was a span of 10 bases. CDR1 and CDR2 (germline): MDHEN, SYDVKM. The CDR3 runs 14 residues. The CDR3 here is CASSLRQGYSPLHF. DNA of the CDR3: TGTGCCAGCAGTTTACGGCAGGGGTATTCACCCCTCCACTTT.

This clonotype was seen a few times. The size of this beta chain means little, since it is a stray read in a library made for alpha chains. J is TRBJ2-7 and V is TRBV7-6, with 7 positions matching TRBD2. The CDR3 has 14 amino acids. The germline gives CDR1 SGHVS, CDR2 FNYEAQ. The V gene end was trimmed by 1 base and the J gene end by 3 bases; junction bases not matched to a gene: 3. CDR3: CASSLGPGGYEQYF. In DNA form, the CDR3 reads TGTGCCAGCAGCTTAGGCCCGGGAGGCTACGAGCAGTACTTC.